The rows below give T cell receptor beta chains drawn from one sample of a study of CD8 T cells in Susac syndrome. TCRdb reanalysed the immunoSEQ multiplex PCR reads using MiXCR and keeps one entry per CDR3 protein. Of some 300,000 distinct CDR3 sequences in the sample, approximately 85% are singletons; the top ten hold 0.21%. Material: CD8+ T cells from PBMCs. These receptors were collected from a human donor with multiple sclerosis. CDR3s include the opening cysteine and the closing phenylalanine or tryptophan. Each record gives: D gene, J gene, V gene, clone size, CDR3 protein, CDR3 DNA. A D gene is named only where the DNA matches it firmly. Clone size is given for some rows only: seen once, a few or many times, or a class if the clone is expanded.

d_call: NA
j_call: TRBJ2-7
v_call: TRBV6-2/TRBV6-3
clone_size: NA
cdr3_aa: CASSYAARTAYEQYF
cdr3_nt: TGTGCCAGCAGTTACGCCGCCCGGACAGCCTACGAGCAGTACTTC

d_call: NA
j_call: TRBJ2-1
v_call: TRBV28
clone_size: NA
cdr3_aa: CASSVAGESDEQFF
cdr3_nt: TGTGCCAGCAGCGTGGCAGGGGAGAGCGATGAGCAGTTCTTC

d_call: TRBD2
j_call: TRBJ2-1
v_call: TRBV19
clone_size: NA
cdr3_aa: CASSLAGNYNEQFF
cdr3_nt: TGTGCCAGTAGCCTAGCGGGGAATTACAATGAGCAGTTCTTC

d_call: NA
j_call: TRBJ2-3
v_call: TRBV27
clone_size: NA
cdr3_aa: CASSLGGPSGFTDTQYF
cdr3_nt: TGTGCCAGCAGTTTAGGGGGGCCTAGCGGATTCACAGATACGCAGTATTTT

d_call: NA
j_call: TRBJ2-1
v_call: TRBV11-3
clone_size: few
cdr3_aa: CASSPGMRAVYNEQFF
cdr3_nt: TGTGCCAGCTCTCCGGGGATGCGGGCTGTATACAATGAGCAGTTCTTC

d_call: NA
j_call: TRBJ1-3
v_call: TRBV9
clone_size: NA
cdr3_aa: CASSVGGLGNTIYF
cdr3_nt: TGTGCCAGCAGCGTAGGGGGCCTCGGAAACACCATATATTTT

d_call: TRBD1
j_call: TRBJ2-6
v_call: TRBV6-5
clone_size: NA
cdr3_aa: CASSFRDSNSGANVLTF
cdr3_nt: TGTGCCAGCAGTTTCCGGGACAGCAACTCTGGGGCCAACGTCCTGACTTTC

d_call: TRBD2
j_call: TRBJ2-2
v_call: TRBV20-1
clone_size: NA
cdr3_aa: CSARDQSAGETGELFF
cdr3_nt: TGCAGTGCTAGAGATCAATCAGCGGGAGAGACCGGGGAGCTGTTTTTT

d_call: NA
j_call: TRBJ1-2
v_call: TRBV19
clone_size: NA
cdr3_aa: CASSINSGILYGYTF
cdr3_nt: TGTGCCAGTAGTATAAATTCCGGCATCCTATATGGCTACACCTTC

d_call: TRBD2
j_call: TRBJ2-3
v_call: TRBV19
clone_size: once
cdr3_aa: CASSPTSVITDTQYF
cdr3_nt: TGTGCCAGTAGTCCCACTAGCGTGATCACAGATACGCAGTATTTT

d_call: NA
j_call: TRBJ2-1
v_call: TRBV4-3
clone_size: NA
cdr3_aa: CASCDSAGSYNEQFF
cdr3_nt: TGCGCCAGCTGCGATTCAGCAGGTTCCTACAATGAGCAGTTCTTC

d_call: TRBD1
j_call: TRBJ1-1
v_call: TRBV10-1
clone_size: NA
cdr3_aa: CASRRDREFPEAFF
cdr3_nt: TGCGCCAGCAGGAGGGACAGGGAATTCCCTGAAGCTTTCTTT

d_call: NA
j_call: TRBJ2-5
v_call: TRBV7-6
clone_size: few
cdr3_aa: CASSLEGLIQETQYF
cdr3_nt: TGTGCCAGCAGCTTAGAAGGACTGATCCAAGAGACCCAGTACTTC

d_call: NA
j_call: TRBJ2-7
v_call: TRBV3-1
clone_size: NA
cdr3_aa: CASRLTGYEQYF
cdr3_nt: TGTGCCAGCAGGCTTACAGGTTACGAGCAGTACTTC

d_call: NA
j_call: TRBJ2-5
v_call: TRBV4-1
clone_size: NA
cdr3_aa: CASSQGQETQYF
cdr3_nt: TGCGCCAGCAGCCAAGGACAAGAGACCCAGTACTTC

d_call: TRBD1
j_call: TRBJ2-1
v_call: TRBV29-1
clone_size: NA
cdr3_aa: CSVRLTGTGDNEQFF
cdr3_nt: TGCAGCGTTCGATTAACCGGGACAGGGGACAATGAGCAGTTCTTC

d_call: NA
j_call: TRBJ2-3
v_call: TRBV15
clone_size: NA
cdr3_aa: CATSRRGSTDTQYF
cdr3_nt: TGTGCCACCAGCCGTAGGGGAAGCACAGATACGCAGTATTTT

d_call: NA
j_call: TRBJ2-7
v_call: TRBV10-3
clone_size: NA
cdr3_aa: CAISAEVAYEQYF
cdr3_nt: TGTGCCATCAGTGCCGAAGTGGCCTACGAGCAGTACTTC

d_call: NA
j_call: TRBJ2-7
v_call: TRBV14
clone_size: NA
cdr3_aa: CASSQDQTDVLSYEQYF
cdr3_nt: TGTGCCAGCAGCCAAGATCAAACAGACGTCCTATCCTACGAGCAGTACTTC